Listed here are 25 T cell receptor beta chains from one sample, sequenced in a study of blood T cell repertoires in COVID-19. Using immunoSEQ multiplex PCR, the repertoire was profiled, and TCRdb retains in-frame clones only, with some absent. The profile shows about 280,000 clones, around 84% of them singletons. Sequencing was carried out using PBMCs or T cells enriched from blood (not recorded which). The source is a woman aged 50 to 65 who had recovered from COVID-19.

The rearrangement uses TRBV19 and TRBJ2-2; 11 nucleotides match TRBD1. V was pared by 6 bases and J by 4 bases, with 7 bases of the junction left unmatched. Germline V lookup: CDR1 LNHDA, CDR2 SQIVND (reference sequence). CDR3 size: 16 residues. This CDR3 is CASRWTGGLSTGELFF. DNA of the CDR3: TGTGCCAGTAGATGGACAGGGGGCTTGAGCACCGGGGAGCTGTTTTTT.

The chain joins TRBV18 to TRBJ2-1; D perhaps matches TRBD1 (5 bases). Germline V gives CDR1 KGHSH, CDR2 LQKENI. V was clipped by 3 bases and J by 5 bases, with 14 bases between them. The CDR3 consists of 15 residues. The CDR3 loop is CASSPDPGPHNEQFF. The CDR3 DNA sequence: TGTGCCAGCTCACCGGACCCAGGGCCCCACAATGAGCAGTTCTTC.

The chain couples TRBV6-2 or TRBV6-3 to TRBJ2-1, with TRBD1 matching 7 bases. Germline loops: CDR1 MNHEY, CDR2 SVGEGT. The CDR3 spans 15 residues. The junction had 10 bases not matched to a gene; V was cut back by 6 bases and J by 5 bases. The CDR3: CASSKGQRDHNEQFF. CDR3 in DNA: TGTGCCAGCAGCAAGGGACAGAGGGATCACAATGAGCAGTTCTTC.

The V call is TRBV18, the J call TRBJ2-5; 8 positions agree with TRBD1. The V gene end was trimmed by 6 bases and the J gene end by 2 bases; junction bases not matched to a gene: 8. The CDR3 is 15 amino acids. Germline CDR1 and CDR2: KGHSH and LQKENI. In nucleotides, the CDR3 is TGTGCCAGCTCCTCACTCGGGACAGGTCAAGAGACCCAGTACTTC. It specifies CASSSLGTGQETQYF. Full variable domain (outside the CDR3, taken from reference TRBV18 and TRBJ2-5): NAGVMQNPRHLVRRRGQEARLRCSPMKGHSHVYWYRQLPEEGLKFMVYLQKENIIDESGMPKERFSAEFPKEGPSILRIQQVVRGDSAAYFCASSSLGTGQETQYFGPGTRLLVL.

The V and J genes are TRBV6-5 and TRBJ2-7; TRBD2 matches 10 bases. Germline CDR1 is MNHEY and CDR2 is SVGAGI. Trimming removed 3 bases from V and 3 bases from J; junction bases left unmatched: 5. This CDR3 has 15 amino acids. The CDR3 DNA sequence: TGTGCCAGCAGTTATCAGGCTAGCGGGAGCTACGAGCAGTACTTC. Amino acids: CASSYQASGSYEQYF.

This chain joins TRBV7-2 and TRBJ2-1; D might be TRBD1 (6 bases). Germline CDR1 SGHTA, CDR2 FQGNSA. Trimming removed 7 bases at V and 0 bases at J, with 13 bases between. CDR3 length: 15 amino acids. The CDR3 DNA reads as TGTGCCAGCACTCAGAACAGGGCCTCCTACAATGAGCAGTTCTTC. Translating it yields CASTQNRASYNEQFF.

This sequence joins TRBV27 and TRBJ1-2, with a possible D match to TRBD1 (6 bases). Trimming left V 4 bases short and J 4 bases short, with 13 bases between. In germline, CDR1 is MNHEY, CDR2 SMNVEV (reference sequence). The CDR3 extends over 14 amino acids. DNA for the CDR3: TGTGCCAGCAGTTCTATCGACAGGCTCTATGGCTACACCTTC. Translated, it gives CASSSIDRLYGYTF.

The V and J genes are TRBV27 and TRBJ2-1; 9 nucleotides agree with TRBD2. From germline, CDR1 is MNHEY and CDR2 SMNVEV (reference sequence). The ends lost 7 bases at V and 7 bases at J; junction bases unmatched: 11. This CDR3 is built from 15 residues. The CDR3: CASNQFSGGPNEQFF. CDR3 bases: TGTGCCAGCAACCAATTTAGCGGGGGCCCGAATGAGCAGTTCTTC.

The chain uses TRBV4-2 and TRBJ2-5; 9 bases line up with TRBD2. This CDR3 has 17 residues. Germline V gives CDR1 LGHNA, CDR2 YNFKEQ. V lost 4 bases to trimming and J lost 1 base; unmatched junction nucleotides: 10. The CDR3 here is CASSPGGASGAQETQYF. The CDR3 DNA follows: TGTGCCAGCAGCCCCGGGGGGGCTAGCGGGGCCCAAGAGACCCAGTACTTC.

This clone turned up a few times. The CDR3 sequence: CSFRGSETQYF. The CDR3 region has the DNA TGCAGCTTTAGGGGTTCGGAGACCCAGTACTTC. This chain links TRBV29-1 with TRBJ2-5; a possible D gene is TRBD1 (5 bases). V lost 8 bases, J lost 5 bases, and 12 bases lay in between. The CDR3 is made up of 11 amino acids. Germline V gene lookup returns CDR1 SQVTM and CDR2 ANQGSEA.

This chain joins TRBV6-1 and TRBJ1-1, with 9 bases aligning to TRBD1. The CDR3 length is 17 residues. V shed 3 bases, J shed 1 base, and the junction held 9 bases outside the gene matches. The germline V gene encodes CDR1 MNHNS and CDR2 SASEGT. The CDR3 DNA follows: TGTGCCAGCAGTGATTGGGCGACGGACAGGGGGAACACTGAAGCTTTCTTT. Protein sequence: CASSDWATDRGNTEAFF.

This clone was recorded once. The rearrangement uses TRBV4-1 and TRBJ2-3, with D possibly matching TRBD1 (6 bases). V was shortened by 1 base and J by 4 bases, with 9 bases between the two germline ends. The CDR3 spans 14 residues. Germline loops: CDR1 MGHRA, CDR2 YSYEKL. The chain's CDR3 is CASSQVTGPDTQYF. DNA for the CDR3: TGCGCCAGCAGCCAAGTTACAGGGCCAGATACGCAGTATTTT.

The chain couples TRBV15 to TRBJ2-7, with TRBD2 as a possible D gene (5 bases). V lost 3 bases to trimming and J lost 4 bases, with 7 bases between them. The length of the CDR3 is 12 residues. Germline CDR1 LNHNV, CDR2 YYDKDF (reference sequence). The CDR3 DNA is TGTGCCACCAGCAGCGGCGGGTACGAGCAGTACTTC. Its protein is CATSSGGYEQYF.

CDR3 sequence: CASSLLAGAYEQYF. CDR3 bases: TGTGCCAGCAGTTTACTAGCGGGGGCCTACGAGCAGTACTTC. V gene TRBV28 combines with J gene TRBJ2-7, with 10 bases fitting TRBD2. Germline loops: CDR1 MDHEN, CDR2 SYDVKM. The CDR3 extends over 14 amino acids. The ends lost 2 bases at V and 2 bases at J; junction bases unmatched: 0.

The gene calls are TRBV28 and TRBJ2-7; D uncertain. The CDR3 runs 14 residues. From germline, CDR1 is MDHEN and CDR2 SYDVKM. The germline V and J ends were trimmed by 1 base and 8 bases, with 15 bases remaining between them. CDR3 nucleotide sequence: TGTGCCAGCAGTTTATTCAGTCAAGGAGAGAAGCAGTACTTC. Residues: CASSLFSQGEKQYF.

This clone was seen once. CDR3 sequence: CASSPTGVGYTF. In DNA form, the CDR3 reads TGTGCCAGCAGCCCCACAGGGGTAGGCTACACCTTC. This rearrangement joins TRBV3-1 (or the pseudogene TRBV3-2) to TRBJ1-2; 7 bases are a match to TRBD1. The CDR3 runs to 12 residues. V was clipped by 4 bases and J by 8 bases; unmatched bases: 4. CDR1 and CDR2 (germline): LGHDT, YNNKEL (reference sequence).

The gene calls are TRBV9 and TRBJ1-1; no firm D call. V was clipped by 0 bases and J by 7 bases, with 13 bases between them. This CDR3 is built from 14 residues. Germline V lookup: CDR1 SGDLS, CDR2 YYNGEE. The CDR3 region has the DNA TGTGCCAGCAGCGTAGGGTCAGCGGCCGATGAAGCTTTCTTT. Translating gives CASSVGSAADEAFF.

In its sample, this clone was seen once. The chain couples TRBV7-2 to TRBJ1-1; D unclear. The CDR3 spans 14 residues. The V gene lost 5 bases and the J gene lost 1 base, with 11 bases spanning the gap. Per germline, CDR1 SGHTA and CDR2 FQGNSA. CDR3 sequence reads: CASSQQTQNTEAFF. DNA for the CDR3: TGTGCCAGCAGCCAGCAGACACAGAACACTGAAGCTTTCTTT.

The chain joins TRBV9 to TRBJ2-7; a weak D match, TRBD2 (5 bases). The CDR3 runs 14 residues. Germline CDR1 SGDLS, CDR2 YYNGEE. The V end lost 2 bases, the J end lost 2 bases, and 11 bases lay between the germline ends. The chain's CDR3 is CASSVGVNPYEQYF. Written as DNA, the CDR3 is TGTGCCAGCAGCGTGGGAGTTAATCCCTACGAGCAGTACTTC.

The V call is TRBV19, the J call TRBJ2-3; 9 bases line up with TRBD1. CDR1 and CDR2 (germline): LNHDA, SQIVND (reference sequence). V was pared by 4 bases and J by 2 bases, with 7 bases of the junction left unmatched. The CDR3 runs 16 residues. As DNA, the CDR3 is TGTGCCAGTAGTACCCGGACAGGGGTGACCACAGATACGCAGTATTTT. Protein product: CASSTRTGVTTDTQYF.

The rearrangement links TRBV2 to TRBJ1-1; D is uncertain. There are 13 residues in the CDR3. V was shortened by 6 bases and J by 1 base, with 9 bases between the two germline ends. Per the germline V gene, CDR1 is SNHLY and CDR2 is FYNNEI. In DNA form, the CDR3 reads TGTGCCAGCAGCTTCTACAGGAACACTGAAGCTTTCTTT. Amino acid sequence: CASSFYRNTEAFF.

The chain links TRBV25-1 to TRBJ1-2, with 8 positions matching TRBD1. Germline loops: CDR1 MGHDK, CDR2 SYGVNS. V dropped 6 bases and J dropped 3; count of bases not matched to a gene: 9. This CDR3 spans 15 amino acids. CDR3 residues: CASRSETGDDYGYTF. The CDR3 bases are TGTGCCAGCAGATCGGAGACAGGGGATGACTATGGCTACACCTTC.

The chain has TRBV6-1 and TRBJ1-6; weak D call: TRBD1 (5 bases). CDR1 is MNHNS and CDR2 is SASEGT in the germline V gene. The CDR3 consists of 16 residues. V was clipped by 4 bases and J by 1 base, with 11 bases between them. The CDR3 region is CASSATGWSYNSPLHF. DNA for the CDR3: TGTGCCAGCAGTGCTACAGGCTGGTCCTATAATTCACCCCTCCACTTT.

The chain employs TRBV10-2 and TRBJ1-2; D unresolved. The germline gives CDR1 WSHSY, CDR2 SAAADI. Trimming removed 1 base at V and 2 bases at J, with 5 bases between. The CDR3 covers 13 residues. CDR3 coding DNA: TGCGCCAGCAGTGAGTTCAGGAACTATGGCTACACCTTC. Its protein is CASSEFRNYGYTF.

This clone was seen only a few times. V usage is TRBV5-1 and J usage is TRBJ1-4, with D perhaps matching TRBD1 (5 bases). CDR3 size: 14 residues. Germline V gene sequence: CDR1 SGHRS, CDR2 YFSETQ. Trimming shortened V by 4 bases and J by 4 bases, and 11 bases separated the two germline ends. The CDR3 DNA is TGCGCCAGCAGCCCAGGGTCGATTAATGAAAAACTGTTTTTT. It translates to CASSPGSINEKLFF.